Listed here are 14 T cell receptor beta chains from one sample, sequenced in a study of T cell responses to AZD1222 COVID-19 vaccine. Libraries were prepared by immunoSEQ multiplex PCR; TCRdb keeps only in-frame clonotypes and omits some of them. The sample contains about 120,000 clones, about 91% of which appear only once. This specimen was peripheral blood, taken on day 0 of AZD1222 vaccination. These receptors all come from an adult in good health.

The rearrangement uses TRBV19 and TRBJ1-3; TRBD1 aligns across 7 bases. The V gene end was trimmed by 8 bases and the J gene end by 6 bases; junction bases not matched to a gene: 7. This CDR3 is built from 13 residues. Germline V CDR1 and CDR2: LNHDA, SQIVND (reference sequence). This chain's CDR3 is CASRGRGENTIYF. The CDR3, as DNA: TGTGCCAGTCGCGGCAGGGGGGAAAACACCATATATTTT. Drawing the rest from reference TRBV19 and TRBJ1-3, the complete variable domain is DGGITQSPKYLFRKEGQNVTLSCEQNLNHDAMYWYRQDPGQGLRLIYYSQIVNDFQKGDIAEGYSVSREKKESFPLTVTSAQKNPTAFYLCASRGRGENTIYFGEGSWLTVV.

The chain carries TRBV6-5 and TRBJ1-1; 8 bases fit TRBD1. The CDR3 spans 15 residues. The germline gives CDR1 MNHEY, CDR2 SVGAGI. The V segment lost 6 bases and the J segment 1 base; nucleotides outside the gene matches: 7. Written as DNA, the CDR3 is TGTGCCAGCAGCCACAGGGGGGCGCGGAACACTGAAGCTTTCTTT. Translating it yields CASSHRGARNTEAFF.

The chain carries TRBV7-3 and TRBJ2-2, with 7 positions matching TRBD2. The CDR3 length is 16 residues. Germline loops: CDR1 SGHTA, CDR2 FQGTGA. V was clipped by 3 bases and J by 6 bases; unmatched bases: 10. Written as DNA, the CDR3 is TGTGCCAGCAGCTTCCAGCGGGGTCGAGGATCCGGGGAGCTGTTTTTT. As protein: CASSFQRGRGSGELFF.

The V call is TRBV7-3, the J call TRBJ2-7; the match to TRBD2 covers 11 bases. J lost 6 bases, V lost 5 bases, and 6 bases had no gene match. In germline, CDR1 is SGHTA, CDR2 FQGTGA. The CDR3 sequence is 14 residues long. The CDR3 loop reads CASSPLAGVSEQYF. CDR3 nucleotide sequence: TGTGCCAGCAGCCCACTAGCGGGAGTAAGCGAGCAGTACTTC.

The chain is built from TRBV4-3 and TRBJ2-2; 8 positions agree with TRBD1. V shed 0 bases, J shed 2 bases, and the junction held 14 bases outside the gene matches. Per germline, CDR1 LGHNA and CDR2 YSLEER. This CDR3 comprises 20 residues. The DNA of the CDR3 is TGCGCCAGCAGCCAAGATCTCTTATCCAGGGGGCTATTTAACACCGGGGAGCTGTTTTTT. It codes for CASSQDLLSRGLFNTGELFF.

V and J are TRBV24-1 and TRBJ2-7, with D tentatively TRBD2 (7 bases). The CDR3 extends over 12 amino acids. V lost 4 bases and J lost 6, with 9 bases in between. Germline V gene sequence: CDR1 KGHDR, CDR2 SFDVKD. The CDR3 region is CATSDGGREQYF. CDR3 in DNA: TGTGCCACCAGTGACGGGGGGCGCGAGCAGTACTTC.

This rearrangement joins TRBV5-5 to TRBJ2-1; the match to TRBD2 covers 12 bases. This CDR3 is built from 18 residues. Unmatched junction bases numbered 12, after V lost 0 bases and J lost 8 bases. The germline CDR1 and CDR2 sequences are SGHKS and YYEKEE (reference sequence). The CDR3 loop is CASSLALAGGLGGHEQFF. For the CDR3, the DNA is TGTGCCAGCAGCTTGGCGCTAGCGGGAGGGCTCGGTGGCCATGAGCAGTTCTTC. Looking up the rest from reference TRBV5-5 and TRBJ2-1 gives the full variable domain: DAGVTQSPTHLIKTRGQQVTLRCSPISGHKSVSWYQQVLGQGPQFIFQYYEKEERGRGNFPDRFSARQFPNYSSELNVNALLLGDSALYLCASSLALAGGLGGHEQFFGPGTRLTVL.

The V gene is TRBV28, the J gene TRBJ1-3, with D tentatively TRBD1 (5 bases). The CDR3 consists of 16 residues. Germline assignment: CDR1 MDHEN and CDR2 SYDVKM. Trimming cost V 3 bases and J 2 bases, with 14 bases left between them. The CDR3 spells CASSFSSRVAGNTIYF. In DNA form, the CDR3 reads TGTGCCAGCAGTTTCTCATCCAGGGTAGCTGGAAACACCATATATTTT.

This chain joins TRBV7-2 and TRBJ1-3; unclear D gene. With 2 bases removed from V and 0 bases from J, the gap between germline ends came to 11 bases. The CDR3 spans 16 residues. Per germline, CDR1 SGHTA and CDR2 FQGNSA. The CDR3 region is CASSLNRGFSGNTIYF. The CDR3 DNA sequence: TGTGCCAGCAGCTTAAATCGGGGTTTCTCTGGAAACACCATATATTTT.

The genes are TRBV6-2 or TRBV6-3 and TRBJ2-1; weak D call: TRBD1 (6 bases). The CDR3 spans 16 residues. Trimming cost V 2 bases and J 9 bases, with 20 bases left between them. From germline, CDR1 is MNHEY and CDR2 SVGEGT. CDR3 residues: CASSYPRSQTGIEQFF. The CDR3 DNA reads as TGTGCCAGCAGTTACCCTAGGAGCCAGACAGGTATTGAGCAGTTCTTC.

This clone was counted a few times. The rearrangement joins TRBV10-3 to TRBJ1-2, with D hard to call. Germline assignment: CDR1 ENHRY and CDR2 SYGVKD. The CDR3 spans 16 residues. Trimming took 10 bases from V and 1 from J, leaving 22 bases between them. The CDR3 sequence: CATLYTTRRFNYGYTF. The CDR3 DNA sequence: TGTGCCACCCTATACACCACAAGGAGATTTAACTATGGCTACACCTTC.

The rearrangement links TRBV3-1 (or the pseudogene TRBV3-2) to TRBJ2-7; D perhaps matches TRBD1 (5 bases). Germline-derived CDR1 and CDR2 are LGHDT and YNNKEL (reference sequence). The CDR3 consists of 14 residues. V lost 6 bases and J lost 3, with 15 bases in between. The CDR3 is CASSLKGAIYEQYF. CDR3 sequence (DNA): TGTGCCAGCAGTCTGAAAGGGGCGATCTACGAGCAGTACTTC.

This chain connects TRBV6-2 or TRBV6-3 to TRBJ2-2; no clear D. Germline assignment: CDR1 MNHEY and CDR2 SVGEGT. Trimming cost V 5 bases and J 7 bases, with 11 bases left between them. The CDR3 contains 13 residues. The DNA of the CDR3 is TGTGCCAGCAGTGTTTCCGGCAGCGGGGAGCTGTTTTTT. This codes for CASSVSGSGELFF.

The CDR3 is CASSPQGLNTEAFF. The CDR3 region has the DNA TGTGCCAGTAGTCCCCAGGGTTTGAACACTGAAGCTTTCTTT. V is TRBV19 and J is TRBJ1-1, with D possibly TRBD1 on 5 matching bases. The V gene lost 5 bases and the J gene lost 0 bases, with 10 bases spanning the gap. Per germline, CDR1 LNHDA and CDR2 SQIVND (reference sequence). This CDR3 spans 14 amino acids.